The TCR beta chain under discussion was sequenced for a study of siplizumab effects on memory and regulatory T cells. The germline CDR1 and CDR2 sequences are SGHAT and FQDESV (reference sequence). V dropped 3 bases and J dropped 2 bases, with 13 bases sitting between them. The CDR3 totals 15 residues. Repertoires were generated with immunoSEQ multiplex PCR, while TCRdb's copy carries only in-frame clones and drops some. The sample lists approximately 94,000 clones, 80% to 95% occurring once. V is TRBV11-1 and J is TRBJ1-1, with D uncertain. This receptor was obtained from a human donor in good health. The specimen was CD8+ T cells sorted from blood. DNA of the CDR3: TGTGCCAGCAGCTTCGGGCCCTCCGGAAACACTGAAGCTTTCTTT. Its protein is CASSFGPSGNTEAFF.